Each of the 4 T cell receptor beta chains below was sequenced from the same sample in a study of blood T cell repertoires in COVID-19. The data were produced by immunoSEQ multiplex PCR, yet TCRdb's version contains in-frame clones alone and is incomplete. The sample has 160,000 or so clones, 87% seen once. Sample: PBMCs or T cells enriched from blood (not recorded which). These receptors all stem from a human donor with acute COVID-19. The donor label of this sample is uncertain.

This clone showed up just a few times. The CDR3 spells CAIRDNPTDTQYF. The CDR3 bases are TGTGCCATCAGGGACAACCCCACAGATACGCAGTATTTT. The chain recombines TRBV10-3 with TRBJ2-3; D might be TRBD1 (5 bases). The ends were cut back, 6 bases at V and 2 bases at J, with 9 bases in the middle. Germline assignment: CDR1 ENHRY and CDR2 SYGVKD. The CDR3 covers 13 residues.

V and J are TRBV7-9 and TRBJ1-2, with 8 bases matching TRBD1. Germline V lookup: CDR1 SEHNR, CDR2 FQNEAQ (reference sequence). There are 16 residues in the CDR3. V trimming: 4 bases; J trimming: 4 bases; junction bases outside the gene matches: 11. The CDR3 is CASSSGHLGQGYGYTF. In DNA, the CDR3 is TGTGCCAGCAGCTCTGGGCACTTAGGACAGGGCTATGGCTACACCTTC.

This sequence joins TRBV24-1 and TRBJ1-2, with 7 bases matching TRBD1. Germline CDR1 reads KGHDR; CDR2 reads SFDVKD. The V and J ends lost 2 bases and 8 bases, in that order; junction bases with no gene match: 10. This CDR3 comprises 15 residues. The CDR3, as DNA: TGTGCCACCAGTGATTCTCTGACAGGGTCTATGGGCTACACCTTC. This codes for CATSDSLTGSMGYTF.

The gene calls are TRBV6-6 and TRBJ2-7; possibly TRBD1 for D (6 bases). The CDR3 extends over 12 amino acids. The V end lost 4 bases, the J end lost 7 bases, and 11 bases lay between the germline ends. Per the germline V gene, CDR1 is MNHNY and CDR2 is SVGAGI (reference sequence). CDR3 residues: CASSFGTSEQYF. The CDR3 DNA sequence: TGTGCCAGCAGTTTCGGGACATCAGAGCAGTACTTC.